Following are 9 T cell receptor beta chains from one sample sequenced in a study of blood T cell repertoires in COVID-19 (dated by TCRdb to the early 2020s). Receptors were amplified or captured by the immunoSEQ multiplex PCR assay. In TCRdb, the immuneACCESS table is reduced to in-frame sequences with V and J assigned. These tables do not hold every clone; where another copy was compared, an unresolved V gene accounts for under half, and the others remain unexplained. The sample contains about 240,000 clones, around four fifths of them found a single time. The ten largest make up 7% to 10% of the sample. The sample taken for sequencing was peripheral blood. The receptor source for this set is a woman aged 80 or over with COVID-19, enrolled during active disease.

This clone was seen once. The chain recombines TRBV7-8 with TRBJ2-7; TRBD2 agrees at 16 bases. The CDR3 totals 18 residues. V shed 4 bases and J 7 bases; nucleotides not matched to a gene: 13. The germline V gene encodes CDR1 SGHVS and CDR2 FQNEAQ. In nucleotides, the CDR3 is TGTGCCAGCAGCTCCAAGGGACTAGCGGGGGGGAAGGTAAGGGAGCAGTACTTC. Translated: CASSSKGLAGGKVREQYF. Drawing the rest from reference TRBV7-8 and TRBJ2-7, the complete variable domain is GAGVSQSPRYKVAKRGQDVALRCDPISGHVSLFWYQQALGQGPEFLTYFQNEAQLDKSGLPSDRFFAERPEGSVSTLKIQRTQQEDSAVYLCASSSKGLAGGKVREQYFGPGTRLTVT.

The chain combines TRBV3-1 (or the pseudogene TRBV3-2) with TRBJ2-3; TRBD2 agrees at 8 bases. This CDR3 is 15 amino acids long. The junction had 11 bases not matched to a gene; V was cut back by 9 bases and J by 3 bases. Per germline, CDR1 LGHDT and CDR2 YNNKEL (reference sequence). The CDR3 region has the DNA TGTGCCAGTACCTCGGGGGGGAAATCGACAGATACGCAGTATTTT. It is translated as CASTSGGKSTDTQYF.

This rearrangement joins TRBV2 to TRBJ1-2, with D tentatively TRBD1 (5 bases). Germline CDR1 and CDR2: SNHLY and FYNNEI. V lost 5 bases and J lost 2, with 9 bases in between. This CDR3 contains 13 residues. CDR3 protein: CASSQTANYGYTF. DNA of the CDR3: TGTGCCAGCAGTCAGACAGCAAACTATGGCTACACCTTC.

Ten or more counts support this clone. The chain links TRBV29-1 to TRBJ2-1, with 10 positions matching TRBD2. With 6 bases clipped from V and 3 bases from J, the junction kept 5 bases outside the gene matches. The CDR3 totals 14 residues. The germline gives CDR1 SQVTM, CDR2 ANQGSEA. The CDR3 loop reads CSVGPSGSYNEQFF. CDR3 nucleotides: TGCAGCGTGGGCCCTAGCGGGAGCTACAATGAGCAGTTCTTC.

The V call is TRBV7-2, the J call TRBJ1-2, with D unresolved. The V gene lost 1 base and the J gene lost 4 bases, with 10 bases spanning the gap. Germline V gives CDR1 SGHTA, CDR2 FQGNSA. CDR3 length equals 14 residues. The CDR3 nucleotides are TGTGCCAGCAGCTTAGGGCCGACGGGCTATGGCTACACCTTC. This codes for CASSLGPTGYGYTF.

The chain uses TRBV7-3 and TRBJ1-1, with a weak D call TRBD1 (6 bases). The germline gives CDR1 SGHTA, CDR2 FQGTGA. The germline V and J ends were trimmed by 2 bases and 1 base, with 11 bases remaining between them. The CDR3 extends over 15 amino acids. CDR3 loop: CASSLQGWGNTEAFF. CDR3 coding DNA: TGTGCCAGCAGCTTACAGGGGTGGGGGAACACTGAAGCTTTCTTT.

Only one count was recorded for this clone. The chain joins TRBV19 to TRBJ1-1; D uncertain. This CDR3 comprises 11 residues. From germline, CDR1 is LNHDA and CDR2 SQIVND (reference sequence). The V end was cut by 7 bases, the J end by 0 bases, with 3 bases between. The CDR3 coding sequence is TGTGCCAGTAATATGAACACTGAAGCTTTCTTT. Its protein is CASNMNTEAFF. Complete variable domain (other parts from reference TRBV19 and TRBJ1-1): DGGITQSPKYLFRKEGQNVTLSCEQNLNHDAMYWYRQDPGQGLRLIYYSQIVNDFQKGDIAEGYSVSREKKESFPLTVTSAQKNPTAFYLCASNMNTEAFFGQGTRLTVV.

The chain combines TRBV18 with TRBJ1-6, with D perhaps matching TRBD1 (6 bases). Germline-derived CDR1 and CDR2 are KGHSH and LQKENI. This CDR3 comprises 15 residues. V shed 3 bases and J shed 6 bases, with 12 bases lying between them. CDR3 residues: CASSPKQGLNSPLHF. CDR3 coding DNA: TGTGCCAGCTCACCGAAACAGGGTCTTAATTCACCCCTCCACTTT.

The V and J genes are TRBV5-6 and TRBJ1-1; 7 bases map to TRBD1. Germline CDR1 reads SGHDT; CDR2 reads YYEEEE. The CDR3 has 16 residues. After removal of 4 bases from V and 0 bases from J, the junction contained 9 bases not matched to a gene. CDR3 protein: CASSPRQGRMNTEAFF. The CDR3 DNA is TGTGCCAGCAGCCCCAGACAGGGTAGAATGAACACTGAAGCTTTCTTT. The variable domain in full, completed from reference TRBV5-6 and TRBJ1-1, reads DAGVTQSPTHLIKTRGQQVTLRCSPKSGHDTVSWYQQALGQGPQFIFQYYEEEERQRGNFPDRFSGHQFPNYSSELNVNALLLGDSALYLCASSPRQGRMNTEAFFGQGTRLTVV.